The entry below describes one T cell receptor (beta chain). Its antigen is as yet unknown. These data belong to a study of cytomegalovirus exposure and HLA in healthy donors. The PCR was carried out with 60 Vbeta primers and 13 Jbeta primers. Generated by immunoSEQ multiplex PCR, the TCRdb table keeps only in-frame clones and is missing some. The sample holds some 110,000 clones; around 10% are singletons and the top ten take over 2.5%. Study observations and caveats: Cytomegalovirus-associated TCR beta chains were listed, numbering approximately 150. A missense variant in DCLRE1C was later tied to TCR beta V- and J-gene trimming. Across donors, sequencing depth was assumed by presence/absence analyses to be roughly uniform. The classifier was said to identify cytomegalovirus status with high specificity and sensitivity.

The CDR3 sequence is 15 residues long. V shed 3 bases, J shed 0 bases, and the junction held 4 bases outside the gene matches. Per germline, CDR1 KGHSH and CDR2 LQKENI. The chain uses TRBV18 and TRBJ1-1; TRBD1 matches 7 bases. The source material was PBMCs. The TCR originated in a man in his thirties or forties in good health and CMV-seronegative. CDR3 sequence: CASSPQTGLNTEAFF. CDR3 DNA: TGTGCCAGCTCACCGCAGACAGGGCTGAACACTGAAGCTTTCTTT.